The clone carrying this TCR beta chain has a handful of counts. This entry comes from a study of OX40 agonist ivuxolimab in advanced cancers. The table came from immunoSEQ multiplex PCR; TCRdb's copy has only in-frame clones and leaves some out. The sample has about 93,000 clones; about 91% are singletons. V shed 4 bases and J 4 bases; nucleotides not matched to a gene: 9. The length of the CDR3 is 16 residues. CDR1 and CDR2 from the germline V gene are SGHRS and YFSETQ. The rearrangement links TRBV5-1 to TRBJ2-1; the match to TRBD2 covers 9 bases. This sequence was found in an adult with an advanced solid tumor such as melanoma, head and neck, liver or kidney cancer. The sequenced sample was CD4+ or CD8+ T cells sorted from blood, obtained in a trial of the OX40 agonist ivuxolimab. CDR3 amino acids: CASSPGPSGEYNEQFF. The CDR3 coding sequence is TGCGCCAGCAGCCCGGGCCCTAGCGGGGAATACAATGAGCAGTTCTTC.